This passage covers 22 T cell receptor beta chains from one sample sequenced in a study of blood T cells in healthy people across ages. Primers used in a second PCR of roughly 6 to 12 cycles were a sample-barcoded 5' primer and a J-beta primer mix. TCRdb re-derived calls from the 5' RACE reads in MiXCR, one entry per CDR3 protein. This sample has over 1.5 million distinct CDR3 sequences, with around 48% found just once. Source material: blood. Receptors were obtained from a woman aged 40 to 50 in good health.

CDR3 DNA sequence: TGCGCCAGCAGCTCGAAGTGGGGGGGCCCGGTTGAGCAGTTCTTC. Its translation: CASSSKWGGPVEQFF. This sequence joins TRBV5-1 and TRBJ2-1, with a possible D match to TRBD2 (7 bases). Germline loops: CDR1 SGHRS, CDR2 YFSETQ. The CDR3 covers 15 residues. Trimming stripped 3 bases from V and 9 bases from J, with 19 bases between.

The chain is built from TRBV6-5 and TRBJ2-1, with TRBD1 matching 7 bases. Losses at the gene ends were 2 bases for V and 2 bases for J; bases not matched to a gene: 6. CDR1 is MNHEY and CDR2 is SVGAGI in the germline V gene. The CDR3 extends over 16 amino acids. CDR3 bases: TGTGCCAGCAGTTACCGAGCGACAGGGCCCTACAATGAGCAGTTCTTC. Its protein is CASSYRATGPYNEQFF.

About this clonotype itself: A much bigger clone sits one base away, suggesting this may be a read error. J is TRBJ2-5 and V is TRBV29-1; 7 positions agree with TRBD2. The CDR3 consists of 12 residues. Germline CDR1 is SQVTM and CDR2 is ANQGSEA. Germline trimming cut 6 bases from V and 9 bases from J; bases unmatched to any gene: 10. CDR3 protein: CSVGGGYEAQYF. The CDR3 DNA reads TGCAGCGTAGGCGGGGGTTACGAGGCCCAGTACTTC.

This sequence joins TRBV6-2 or TRBV6-3 and TRBJ2-5; TRBD1 agrees at 7 bases. The CDR3 loop spans 15 amino acids. The V and J ends lost 5 bases and 5 bases, in that order; junction bases with no gene match: 11. Germline CDR1 reads MNHEY; CDR2 reads SVGEGT. DNA for the CDR3: TGTGCCAGCAGTGCAGGGGGTTTGGCATCGGAGACCCAGTACTTC. Encoded protein: CASSAGGLASETQYF.

The chain combines TRBV6-2 or TRBV6-3 with TRBJ1-2; perhaps TRBD1 as D (5 bases). The V gene's germline CDR1 is MNHEY and CDR2 SVGEGT. The CDR3 extends over 15 amino acids. V was trimmed by 2 bases and J by 4 bases, leaving 14 bases between them. The CDR3 DNA is TGTGCCAGCAGTTACGGAGGGGCGGCGATCTATGGCTACACCTTC. Amino acid sequence: CASSYGGAAIYGYTF.

This clonotype was counted between two and nine times. The chain links TRBV29-1 to TRBJ2-1; D ambiguous. There are 11 residues in the CDR3. From germline, CDR1 is SQVTM and CDR2 ANQGSEA. V lost 5 bases to trimming and J lost 5 bases, with 7 bases between them. The CDR3 spells CSVLKNNEQFF. CDR3 coding DNA: TGCAGCGTTCTCAAGAACAATGAGCAGTTCTTC.

There are a few counts of this clonotype. This sequence joins TRBV6-2 or TRBV6-3 and TRBJ1-2; the D is unclear. This CDR3 spans 14 amino acids. Trimming shortened V by 7 bases and J by 0 bases, and 12 bases separated the two germline ends. Germline V CDR1 and CDR2: MNHEY, SVGEGT. The CDR3 DNA follows: TGTGCCAGCAAATCCGACGCAGCTAACTATGGCTACACCTTC. It is translated as CASKSDAANYGYTF.

About this clonotype itself: The germline gene is not matched at one end of the junction; a read error may be the cause. This chain links TRBV6-1 with TRBJ2-1; 10 bases are shared with TRBD2. Germline-derived CDR1 and CDR2 are MNHNS and SASEGT. The CDR3 sequence is 16 residues long. The CDR3 DNA is TGTGCCAGCAGTGAAGTCGAGCGGGGGGGCCTTAGCGAGCGGTTCTTC. Residues: CASSEVERGGLSERFF.

This clonotype was observed a handful of times. V and J are TRBV6-4 and TRBJ2-3; TRBD2 matches 12 bases. Germline-derived CDR1 and CDR2 are MRHNA and SNTAGT. V lost 6 bases, J lost 6 bases, and 7 bases stayed unmatched. CDR3 length: 15 amino acids. CDR3 sequence: CASSALAGGRDTQYF. The CDR3 DNA sequence: TGTGCCAGCAGCGCACTAGCGGGGGGTCGTGATACGCAGTATTTT.

This clonotype was found a few times. The chain uses TRBV4-3 and TRBJ2-3; 12 positions agree with TRBD1. V shed 3 bases and J 4 bases; nucleotides not matched to a gene: 5. Germline CDR1 reads LGHNA; CDR2 reads YSLEER. The CDR3 sequence is 16 residues long. The chain's CDR3 is CASSQVGTGGADTQYF. DNA for the CDR3: TGCGCCAGCAGCCAGGTCGGGACAGGGGGCGCAGATACGCAGTATTTT.

This clonotype was counted only a few times. This sequence joins TRBV7-2 and TRBJ1-4; possible D gene TRBD1, 6 bases. Germline V gene lookup returns CDR1 SGHTA and CDR2 FQGNSA. This CDR3 spans 15 amino acids. The germline V and J ends were trimmed by 1 base and 8 bases, with 14 bases remaining between them. This CDR3 is CASSLVQGPQEKLFF. The DNA for the CDR3 is TGTGCCAGCAGCTTAGTTCAGGGGCCCCAGGAAAAACTGTTTTTT.

The chain links TRBV12-3 or TRBV12-4 to TRBJ2-1; 7 nucleotides line up with TRBD1. CDR3 size: 13 residues. V dropped 5 bases and J dropped 9; count of bases not matched to a gene: 7. This CDR3 reads CASSILGGREQFF. CDR3 DNA: TGTGCCAGCAGTATACTAGGGGGCCGTGAGCAGTTCTTC.

The chain employs TRBV28 and TRBJ1-2, with 8 bases identical to TRBD1. This CDR3 comprises 15 residues. V was pared by 3 bases and J by 5 bases, with 8 bases of the junction left unmatched. The germline V gene has CDR1 MDHEN and CDR2 SYDVKM. CDR3 loop: CASSFSGGWGYGYTF. The CDR3 DNA reads as TGTGCCAGCAGTTTTTCAGGGGGCTGGGGGTATGGCTACACCTTC.

This clonotype was picked up a small number of times. The chain is built from TRBV12-3 or TRBV12-4 and TRBJ2-5, with D perhaps TRBD1 (6 bases). Trimming took off 3 bases at V and 0 bases at J, with 8 bases between the two ends. This CDR3 has 14 amino acids. The CDR3 DNA is TGTGCCAGCAGTTTGCAGGGGCACCAAGAGACCCAGTACTTC. It yields the protein CASSLQGHQETQYF.

The J gene is TRBJ2-7, the V gene TRBV20-1; D is ambiguous. Trimming stripped 0 bases from V and 6 bases from J, with 21 bases between. The CDR3 loop spans 16 amino acids. CDR1 is DFQATT, CDR2 SNEGSKA, per germline (reference sequence). The DNA for the CDR3 is TGCAGTGCTAGAGATCGGCGCCCCCGCGGCAGGAGCGAGCAGTACTTC. Its protein is CSARDRRPRGRSEQYF.

The CDR3 sequence: CASSSSVRGYGYTF. As DNA, the CDR3 is TGTGCCAGCAGCTCGTCGGTCAGGGGGTATGGCTACACCTTC. This chain connects TRBV11-1 to TRBJ1-2, with 7 bases lining up with TRBD1. The J segment lost 5 bases and the V segment lost 4 bases, leaving 7 bases of the junction unmatched. The CDR3 contains 14 residues. Germline CDR1 SGHAT, CDR2 FQDESV (reference sequence).

This chain connects TRBV7-6 to TRBJ1-6; possible D gene TRBD1, 5 bases. The CDR3 covers 17 residues. CDR1 SGHVS and CDR2 FNYEAQ come from the germline V gene. Trimming removed 3 bases at V and 9 bases at J, with 21 bases between. This CDR3 is CASSFGTETGPGSPLHF. The CDR3 DNA reads as TGTGCCAGCAGCTTTGGGACTGAAACCGGTCCTGGTTCACCCCTCCACTTT.

The J gene is TRBJ1-2, the V gene TRBV29-1; D unclear. Per the germline V gene, CDR1 is SQVTM and CDR2 is ANQGSEA. This CDR3 has 12 amino acids. CDR3 in DNA: TGCGGTGATCGGGATTATAACTATGGCTACACCTTC. Residues: CGDRDYNYGYTF.

The V and J genes are TRBV20-1 and TRBJ2-4, with TRBD2 as a possible D gene (6 bases). Germline CDR1 reads DFQATT; CDR2 reads SNEGSKA (reference sequence). The CDR3 loop spans 18 amino acids. V lost 6 bases to trimming and J lost 3 bases, with 27 bases between them. DNA of the CDR3: TGCAGTGCGTCTACGCCGCTAGGAGGGGTTGGTAGCAAAAACATTCAGTACTTC. This gives the protein CSASTPLGGVGSKNIQYF.

The gene calls are TRBV4-3 and TRBJ2-3, with TRBD2 matching over 7 bases. J lost 2 bases, V lost 4 bases, and 6 bases had no gene match. Germline V gene sequence: CDR1 LGHNA, CDR2 YSLEER. The CDR3 spans 15 residues. The CDR3 nucleotides are TGCGCCAGCAGCCCTACCCGGGGGGACACAGATACGCAGTATTTT. Protein: CASSPTRGDTDTQYF.

This clonotype was seen more than once but under ten times. This chain joins TRBV7-9 and TRBJ2-7, with no clear D. The CDR3 length is 14 residues. Trimming stripped 4 bases from V and 4 bases from J, with 14 bases between. CDR1 and CDR2 (germline): SEHNR, FQNEAQ (reference sequence). The CDR3 spells CASSSAALSYEQYF. The CDR3 bases are TGTGCCAGCAGCTCCGCCGCCCTTTCGTACGAGCAGTACTTC.

This chain links TRBV6-1 with TRBJ1-1, with D possibly TRBD1 on 6 matching bases. This CDR3 has 15 amino acids. Germline CDR1 MNHNS, CDR2 SASEGT. The V end lost 5 bases, the J end lost 4 bases, and 17 bases lay between the germline ends. The CDR3 DNA follows: TGTGCCAGCAGTAAAGGTGGGGGGCTTAGCACTGAAGCTTTCTTT. It codes for CASSKGGGLSTEAFF.